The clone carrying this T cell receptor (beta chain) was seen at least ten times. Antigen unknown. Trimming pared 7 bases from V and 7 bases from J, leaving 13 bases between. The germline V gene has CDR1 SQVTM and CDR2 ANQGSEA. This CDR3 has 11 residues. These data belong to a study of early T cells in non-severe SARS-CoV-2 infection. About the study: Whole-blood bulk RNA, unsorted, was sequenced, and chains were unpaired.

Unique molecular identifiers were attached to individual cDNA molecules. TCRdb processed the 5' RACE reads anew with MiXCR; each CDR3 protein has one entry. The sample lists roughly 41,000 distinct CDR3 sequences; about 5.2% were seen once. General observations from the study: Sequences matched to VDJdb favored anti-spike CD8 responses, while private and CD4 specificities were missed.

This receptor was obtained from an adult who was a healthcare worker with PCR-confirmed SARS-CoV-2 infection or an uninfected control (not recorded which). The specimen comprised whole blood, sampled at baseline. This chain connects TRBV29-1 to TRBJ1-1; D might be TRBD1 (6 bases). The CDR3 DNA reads TGCAGCGCCGGGACACTACTTGAAGCTTTCTTT. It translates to CSAGTLLEAFF.